Following are 32 T cell receptor beta chains from one sample sequenced in a study of T cells after yellow fever vaccination. TCRdb reanalysed the 5' RACE reads using MiXCR and keeps one entry per CDR3 protein. The sample consists of a few hundred thousand distinct CDR3 sequences, roughly 6.1% of them appearing once. Specimen: PBMCs, collected 5 days after the yellow fever booster vaccination. The receptors come from a man between 25 and 39 years old who received the YFV17D yellow fever vaccine.

This clonotype was detected only a few times. A read error may account for a junction end that differs from germline. V is TRBV20-1 and J is TRBJ2-1, with 8 bases lining up with TRBD2. This CDR3 region has 16 residues. Germline V gene lookup returns CDR1 DFQATT and CDR2 SNEGSKA (reference sequence). CDR3: CCAREPLAGRHNEQFF. CDR3 sequence (DNA): TGCTGTGCTAGGGAGCCCCTAGCGGGTCGCCACAATGAGCAGTTCTTC.

There are a few counts of this clonotype. This chain connects TRBV20-1 to TRBJ2-1; TRBD1 agrees at 10 bases. The V and J ends lost 6 bases and 2 bases, in that order; junction bases with no gene match: 7. CDR3 length: 15 residues. Per germline, CDR1 DFQATT and CDR2 SNEGSKA (reference sequence). In DNA form, the CDR3 reads TGCAGTGCCCCCGATGGGACAGGGGCCTACAATGAGCAGTTCTTC. Translation: CSAPDGTGAYNEQFF.

This clonotype has more than one count but fewer than ten. The chain uses TRBV12-3 or TRBV12-4 and TRBJ1-5; D uncertain. V shed 1 base and J shed 2 bases, with 12 bases lying between them. This CDR3 comprises 16 residues. The CDR3 loop is CASSLEGRGGNQPQHF. The CDR3 coding sequence is TGTGCCAGCAGTTTAGAAGGGAGAGGTGGCAATCAGCCCCAGCATTTT.

This clonotype was counted many times. DNA of the CDR3: TGTGCCAGCTCAAGACAGGTTGAAGAGACCCAGTACTTC. Amino acids: CASSRQVEETQYF. This sequence joins TRBV18 and TRBJ2-5, with D perhaps TRBD1 (6 bases). Trimming left V 5 bases short and J 3 bases short, with 10 bases between. Germline CDR1 and CDR2: KGHSH and LQKENI. This CDR3 has 13 amino acids. The full variable domain, in which reference TRBV18 and TRBJ2-5 provide the parts outside the CDR3, is NAGVMQNPRHLVRRRGQEARLRCSPMKGHSHVYWYRQLPEEGLKFMVYLQKENIIDESGMPKERFSAEFPKEGPSILRIQQVVRGDSAAYFCASSRQVEETQYFGPGTRLLVL.

J is TRBJ2-3 and V is TRBV4-3, with D perhaps TRBD2 (7 bases). With 4 bases removed from V and 4 bases from J, the gap between germline ends came to 15 bases. The CDR3 runs to 15 residues. Germline assignment: CDR1 LGHNA and CDR2 YSLEER. The CDR3 DNA reads as TGCGCCAGCAGCCCTGGGGAGGGGGTTGCAGATACGCAGTATTTT. Amino acids: CASSPGEGVADTQYF.

This clonotype showed up many times. The chain carries TRBV7-8 and TRBJ2-1; D assignment may be TRBD1 or TRBD2 (7 bases each). The CDR3 has 16 residues. Trimming left V 4 bases short and J 3 bases short, with 16 bases between. Germline V gives CDR1 SGHVS, CDR2 FQNEAQ. CDR3 bases: TGTGCCAGCAGCTATAGAGCGGGACAGTTCTACAATGAGCAGTTCTTC. It specifies CASSYRAGQFYNEQFF.

This clonotype was observed once. At one end the junction does not follow the germline gene, possibly because of a read error. The J gene is TRBJ2-3, the V gene TRBV20-1, with 10 positions matching TRBD2. The CDR3 length is 16 residues. Germline V gene sequence: CDR1 DFQATT, CDR2 SNEGSKA (reference sequence). CDR3 sequence: CCALPRRGLATDTQYF. CDR3 nucleotide sequence: TGCTGTGCGCTTCCACGGAGGGGACTAGCGACAGATACGCAGTATTTT.

This clonotype was seen ten or more times. This sequence joins TRBV9 and TRBJ2-3; D might be TRBD2 (5 bases). The CDR3 loop spans 15 amino acids. Germline CDR1 SGDLS, CDR2 YYNGEE. The ends were cut back, 6 bases at V and 1 base at J, with 15 bases in the middle. CDR3: CASTPGLLGTDTQYF. The CDR3 region has the DNA TGTGCCAGCACTCCTGGGTTACTAGGCACAGATACGCAGTATTTT.

This clonotype was observed at least ten times. This chain uses TRBV29-1 with TRBJ1-1; 7 bases are shared with TRBD1. Germline lookup yields CDR1 SQVTM and CDR2 ANQGSEA. V lost 4 bases to trimming and J lost 3 bases; unmatched junction nucleotides: 8. This CDR3 spans 14 amino acids. This CDR3 is CSVADRASHTEAFF. The CDR3 DNA follows: TGCAGCGTTGCCGACAGGGCTTCTCACACTGAAGCTTTCTTT.

Note on this clonotype: A much larger clone is a single base away; this may be a read error. The V and J genes are TRBV5-6 and TRBJ2-7; no clear D. This CDR3 has 15 amino acids. Germline V CDR1 and CDR2: SGHDT, YYEEEE. V shed 7 bases and J shed 1 base, with 18 bases lying between them. The chain's CDR3 is CASGHVDGRSYEQYF. DNA for the CDR3: TGTGCCAGCGGCCACGTGGACGGACGATCCTACGAGCAGTACTTC. Full variable domain (outside the CDR3, taken from reference TRBV5-6 and TRBJ2-7): DAGVTQSPTHLIKTRGQQVTLRCSPKSGHDTVSWYQQALGQGPQFIFQYYEEEERQRGNFPDRFSGHQFPNYSSELNVNALLLGDSALYLCASGHVDGRSYEQYFGPGTRLTVT.

At least ten counts were recorded for this clonotype. The V gene is TRBV20-1, the J gene TRBJ1-3; D is unclear. There are 13 residues in the CDR3. Germline V gene lookup returns CDR1 DFQATT and CDR2 SNEGSKA (reference sequence). V was trimmed by 5 bases and J by 0 bases, leaving 8 bases between them. The CDR3 spells CSARTASGNTIYF. The CDR3 DNA is TGCAGTGCTCGGACGGCCTCTGGAAACACCATATATTTT.

The V gene is TRBV25-1, the J gene TRBJ2-7; 7 positions agree with TRBD1. The CDR3 has 13 residues. Looked up from germline, CDR1 is MGHDK and CDR2 is SYGVNS. J gave up 2 bases and V 6 bases, and 4 bases lay outside the gene matches. As DNA, the CDR3 is TGTGCCAGCAGGGGGGACAGCCCCTACGAGCAGTACTTC. Its translation is CASRGDSPYEQYF.

Notes on this clonotype: Since a much larger clone is just one base distant, this may be a read error. The CDR3 coding sequence is TGCAGCGTTCAGGGGGGGAATGAAAAACTGTTTTTT. Translation gives CSVQGGNEKLFF. The V gene is TRBV29-1, the J gene TRBJ1-4, with 7 bases fitting TRBD1. CDR3 size: 12 residues. Germline V lookup: CDR1 SQVTM, CDR2 ANQGSEA. The trim removed 5 bases at V and 5 bases at J, leaving 2 bases unmatched.

On this clonotype: The junction differs from germline at one of its ends, possibly a read error. V and J are TRBV20-1 and TRBJ2-2; 15 bases fit TRBD2. The CDR3 is made up of 20 amino acids. Per the germline V gene, CDR1 is DFQATT and CDR2 is SNEGSKA (reference sequence). Here the CDR3 DNA reads TGCTGTGCTAGATTTCCTACCGGGACTAGCGGGAGGCAAAACACCGGGGAGCTGTTTTTT. It translates to CCARFPTGTSGRQNTGELFF.

V is TRBV20-1 and J is TRBJ2-5; unclear D gene. CDR1 is DFQATT, CDR2 SNEGSKA, per germline (reference sequence). Between the trimmed V and J ends, which lost 1 base and 1 base, there was a span of 10 bases. The CDR3 loop spans 14 amino acids. The CDR3 region is CSARVSTLQETQYF. The CDR3 bases are TGCAGTGCTAGAGTTTCGACACTCCAAGAGACCCAGTACTTC.

V usage is TRBV12-3 or TRBV12-4 and J usage is TRBJ2-5; possible D gene TRBD2, 5 bases. Trimming took 6 bases from V and 5 from J, leaving 16 bases between them. The CDR3 sequence is 14 residues long. The CDR3, as DNA: TGTGCCAGCAGCCCCGGGGAGTGGAGGGAGACCCAGTACTTC. As protein: CASSPGEWRETQYF.

This clonotype was seen ten or more times. The V gene is TRBV4-2, the J gene TRBJ2-1, with D unresolved. The CDR3 runs to 13 residues. V was cut by 3 bases and J by 4 bases, with 7 bases left in between. The V gene's germline CDR1 is LGHNA and CDR2 YNFKEQ. CDR3 sequence reads: CASSQEPYNEQFF. The DNA for the CDR3 is TGTGCCAGCAGCCAGGAACCTTACAATGAGCAGTTCTTC.

This clonotype was picked up a small number of times. V is TRBV5-1 and J is TRBJ1-1; weak D call: TRBD1 (6 bases). Deletions cut 4 bases from V and 7 bases from J, with 17 bases between. Germline CDR1 reads SGHRS; CDR2 reads YFSETQ. The CDR3 covers 14 residues. CDR3 coding DNA: TGCGCCAGCAGCGCCTCACAGGGCGCATTTGAAGCTTTCTTT. This gives the protein CASSASQGAFEAFF.

This chain connects TRBV18 to TRBJ2-5; the D gene is possibly TRBD2 (5 bases). Germline CDR1 KGHSH, CDR2 LQKENI. The germline V and J ends were trimmed by 6 bases and 4 bases, with 18 bases remaining between them. This CDR3 comprises 15 residues. The CDR3 here is CASSPRQPGGETQYF. The DNA for the CDR3 is TGTGCCAGCTCGCCGCGGCAGCCCGGAGGAGAGACCCAGTACTTC.

About this clonotype itself: It may be a read error: a sequence one base away is much more abundant. This rearrangement joins TRBV5-1 to TRBJ2-3; D is ambiguous. Germline V gene lookup returns CDR1 SGHRS and CDR2 YFSETQ. The CDR3 has 13 residues. CDR3 amino acids: CASSLRVADTHYF. In nucleotides, the CDR3 is TGCGCCAGCAGCTTGCGTGTGGCAGATACGCATTATTTT.

This clonotype was observed at least ten times. V and J are TRBV20-1 and TRBJ2-1; D is possibly TRBD1 (6 bases). The CDR3 loop spans 17 amino acids. Germline V gene sequence: CDR1 DFQATT, CDR2 SNEGSKA (reference sequence). The germline V and J ends were trimmed by 6 bases and 9 bases, with 30 bases remaining between them. The CDR3 bases are TGCAGTGCCCCGCTCCCAAGGGGGAGTTTCGGCTTCGGTGAGCAGTTCTTC. It encodes CSAPLPRGSFGFGEQFF.

This chain links TRBV2 with TRBJ2-3, with 8 nucleotides matching TRBD2. Germline V lookup: CDR1 SNHLY, CDR2 FYNNEI. The CDR3 length is 16 residues. The junction had 11 bases not matched to a gene; V was cut back by 3 bases and J by 6 bases. The DNA of the CDR3 is TGTGCCAGCAGTGATGATTCCTTAGCGGGATCGGATACGCAGTATTTT. Amino acids: CASSDDSLAGSDTQYF.

This clonotype has at least ten counts. V gene TRBV7-2 combines with J gene TRBJ1-2, with 10 bases lining up with TRBD1. Germline values: CDR1 SGHTA, CDR2 FQGNSA. The CDR3 length is 15 residues. Trimming took 4 bases from V and 3 from J; bases not matched to a gene: 5. CDR3 sequence (DNA): TGTGCCAGCAGCTCCCGGACAGGGGGAGACTATGGCTACACCTTC. This sequence encodes CASSSRTGGDYGYTF.

This clonotype was picked up a small number of times. This sequence joins TRBV5-1 and TRBJ2-5, with 8 bases matching TRBD1. The V and J ends lost 6 bases and 0 bases, in that order; junction bases with no gene match: 7. This CDR3 contains 15 residues. Germline CDR1 and CDR2: SGHRS and YFSETQ. The CDR3 sequence is CASNRGSANQETQYF. The DNA for the CDR3 is TGCGCCAGCAACAGGGGGTCCGCTAACCAAGAGACCCAGTACTTC.

Only a few counts were recorded for this clonotype. The rearrangement links TRBV20-1 to TRBJ2-5; 10 bases match TRBD2. Germline V gene data show CDR1 as DFQATT and CDR2 as SNEGSKA (reference sequence). After removal of 6 bases from V and 2 bases from J, the junction contained 12 bases not matched to a gene. This CDR3 region has 16 residues. The CDR3 region has the DNA TGCAGTGCCCACCCTCAGGGGACTAGCGTTCAAGAGACCCAGTACTTC. As protein: CSAHPQGTSVQETQYF.

Many counts were recorded for this clonotype. The gene calls are TRBV5-6 and TRBJ2-2; TRBD1 matches 7 bases. Germline CDR1 reads SGHDT; CDR2 reads YYEEEE. The V gene end was trimmed by 0 bases and the J gene end by 4 bases; junction bases not matched to a gene: 6. This CDR3 region has 16 residues. This CDR3 is CASSLVDRDATGELFF. The CDR3 bases are TGTGCCAGCAGCTTGGTAGACAGGGATGCCACCGGGGAGCTGTTTTTT.

This clonotype was found a few times. The chain combines TRBV11-2 with TRBJ2-1; 13 bases are a match to TRBD2. This CDR3 region has 19 residues. Germline values: CDR1 SGHAT, CDR2 FQNNGV. The ends lost 5 bases at V and 1 base at J; junction bases unmatched: 11. As DNA, the CDR3 is TGTGCCAGCAGCCCAAGGACTAGCGGGAGACTCAAGTCCTACAATGAGCAGTTCTTC. Translated: CASSPRTSGRLKSYNEQFF.

This clonotype was detected only a few times. The gene calls are TRBV12-3 or TRBV12-4 and TRBJ2-7; D call uncertain. The V end was cut by 4 bases, the J end by 6 bases, with 10 bases between. This CDR3 is 12 amino acids long. CDR3 sequence reads: CASSSGLAEQYF. The CDR3 bases are TGTGCCAGCAGTTCCGGCCTGGCCGAGCAGTACTTC.

Many counts were recorded for this clonotype. The genes are TRBV7-2 and TRBJ2-5, with 14 bases lining up with TRBD2. Germline CDR1 is SGHTA and CDR2 is FQGNSA. The CDR3 runs to 16 residues. The trim removed 4 bases at V and 5 bases at J, leaving 6 bases unmatched. CDR3 DNA sequence: TGTGCCAGCAGCTACGGGACTAGCGGGAGTTTGGAGACCCAGTACTTC. Protein sequence: CASSYGTSGSLETQYF.

This clonotype was seen many times. CDR3 protein: CASSFIPLAGPFYEQYF. Written as DNA, the CDR3 is TGTGCCAGCAGTTTTATACCCCTAGCGGGGCCCTTCTACGAGCAGTACTTC. The chain combines TRBV27 with TRBJ2-7; 9 bases fit TRBD2. This CDR3 comprises 17 residues. V was pared by 3 bases and J by 3 bases, with 12 bases of the junction left unmatched. CDR1 is MNHEY, CDR2 SMNVEV, per germline (reference sequence).

This clonotype was counted at least ten times. The chain combines TRBV14 with TRBJ2-5; TRBD2 is a possible D gene (7 bases). The germline gives CDR1 SGHDN, CDR2 FVKESK. Trimming stripped 0 bases from V and 5 bases from J, with 16 bases between. This CDR3 has 16 residues. The CDR3 reads CASSQDRLGRGETQYF. The CDR3 DNA reads TGTGCCAGCAGCCAAGATCGCCTAGGGAGGGGGGAGACCCAGTACTTC.

This rearrangement joins TRBV19 to TRBJ2-6; maybe TRBD2 (5 bases). The CDR3 totals 14 residues. Trimming shortened V by 7 bases and J by 4 bases, and 11 bases separated the two germline ends. Germline V CDR1 and CDR2: LNHDA, SQIVND (reference sequence). The CDR3 reads CASKRASGANVLTF. In DNA form, the CDR3 reads TGTGCCAGTAAGAGGGCATCAGGGGCCAACGTCCTGACTTTC.